This T cell receptor (beta chain) is drawn from a study of CD8 T cells in Susac syndrome. Overall study findings and caveats: Acknowledgment was made by the study that its TCR sequencing and HLA analysis involved a relatively small number of individuals.

After removal of 3 bases from V and 1 base from J, the junction contained 3 bases not matched to a gene. CDR1 is MGHDK and CDR2 is SYGVNS in the germline V gene. The CDR3 length is 14 residues. TCR beta from blood CD8+ and CD4+ T cells was sequenced. As for this clonotype: No antigen is known for it.

Reverse transcription used about 0.45 to 1 ug RNA and random hexamers. Amplification of TCR beta CDR3 was carried out by immunoSEQ multiplex PCR, which covered 54 Vbeta and 13 Jbeta segments. TCRdb re-called the immunoSEQ multiplex PCR reads with MiXCR, one entry per CDR3 protein. Among approximately 150,000 distinct CDR3 sequences, approximately 94% were seen once, and the ten largest hold 0.07% to 0.1%. The TCR originated in a human donor in good health. The rearrangement uses TRBV25-1 and TRBJ2-7; TRBD1 agrees at 7 bases. Sequenced: CD4+ T cells from PBMCs. DNA for the CDR3: TGTGCCAGCAGTGACGTGGACAGGTCCTACGAGCAGTACTTC. This codes for CASSDVDRSYEQYF.